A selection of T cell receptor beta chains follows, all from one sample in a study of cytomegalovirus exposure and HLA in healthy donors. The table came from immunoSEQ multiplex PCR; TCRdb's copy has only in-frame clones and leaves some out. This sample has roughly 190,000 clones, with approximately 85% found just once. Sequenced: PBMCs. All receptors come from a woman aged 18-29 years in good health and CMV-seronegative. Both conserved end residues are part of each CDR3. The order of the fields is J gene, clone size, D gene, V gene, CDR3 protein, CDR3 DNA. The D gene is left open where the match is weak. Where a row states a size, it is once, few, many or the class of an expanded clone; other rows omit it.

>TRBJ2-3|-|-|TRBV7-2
CASSLAQGTDTQYF
TGTGCCAGCAGCTTAGCACAGGGCACAGATACGCAGTATTTT
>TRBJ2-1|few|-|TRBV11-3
CASSLAASSYNEQFF
TGTGCCAGCAGCTTAGCAGCGTCCTCCTACAATGAGCAGTTCTTC
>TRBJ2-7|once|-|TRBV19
CASSILLGGGRAYEQYF
TGTGCCAGTAGTATCTTGCTTGGGGGCGGAAGAGCCTACGAGCAGTACTTC
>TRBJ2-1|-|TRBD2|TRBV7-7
CASSPHPLAGEDNEQFF
TGTGCCAGCAGCCCACACCCCCTAGCGGGCGAGGACAATGAGCAGTTCTTC
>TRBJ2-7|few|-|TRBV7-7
CASSLAGNFYEQYF
TGTGCCAGCAGCCTAGCCGGGAATTTCTACGAGCAGTACTTC
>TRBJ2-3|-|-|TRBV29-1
CSVGRSTDTQYF
TGCAGCGTTGGTCGGTCCACAGATACGCAGTATTTT
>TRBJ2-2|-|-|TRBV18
CASSPMGRRPGELFF
TGTGCCAGCTCACCGATGGGGCGCAGGCCCGGGGAGCTGTTTTTT
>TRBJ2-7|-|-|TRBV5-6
CASKDGFTYEQYF
TGTGCCAGCAAAGACGGGTTCACCTACGAGCAGTACTTC
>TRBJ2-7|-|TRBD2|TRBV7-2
CASSPGPGGPYEQYF
TGTGCCAGCAGCCCAGGGCCGGGAGGCCCCTACGAGCAGTACTTC
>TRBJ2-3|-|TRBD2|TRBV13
CASSALAGGTDTQYF
TGTGCCAGCAGCGCCCTAGCGGGAGGGACAGATACGCAGTATTTT
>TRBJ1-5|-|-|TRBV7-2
CASSYQGPWSNQPQHF
TGTGCCAGCAGCTACCAGGGCCCTTGGAGCAATCAGCCCCAGCATTTT
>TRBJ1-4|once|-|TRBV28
CASRGWGGEKLFF
TGTGCCAGCAGGGGATGGGGGGGCGAAAAACTGTTTTTT
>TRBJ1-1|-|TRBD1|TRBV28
CASSPRDRNRAFF
TGTGCCAGCAGTCCGCGGGACAGGAATCGCGCTTTCTTT
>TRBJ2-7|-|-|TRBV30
CAWSVGGSTYEQYF
TGTGCCTGGAGTGTGGGTGGGAGCACCTACGAGCAGTACTTC
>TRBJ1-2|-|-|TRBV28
CASSFQAWRGYTF
TGTGCCAGCAGTTTTCAAGCGTGGCGGGGCTACACCTTC
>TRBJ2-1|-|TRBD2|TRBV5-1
CASSLPSGGRDEQFF
TGCGCCAGCAGCTTGCCTAGCGGGGGGAGGGATGAGCAGTTCTTC
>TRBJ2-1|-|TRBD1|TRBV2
CASSELGQGYEQFF
TGTGCCAGCAGTGAATTGGGACAGGGATATGAGCAGTTCTTC
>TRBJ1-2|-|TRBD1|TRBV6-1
CASRVTGVLSYGYTF
TGTGCCAGCAGGGTGACAGGGGTTCTATCCTATGGCTACACCTTC
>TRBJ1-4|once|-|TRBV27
CASSLRGHEKLFF
TGTGCCAGCAGTCTCAGGGGCCATGAAAAACTGTTTTTT
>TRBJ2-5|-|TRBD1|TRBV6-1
CASSWGQWQETQYF
TGTGCCAGCAGTTGGGGACAGTGGCAAGAGACCCAGTACTTC
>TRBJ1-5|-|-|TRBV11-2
CASSQRAGTGSNQPQHF
TGTGCCAGCAGCCAACGCGCGGGGACGGGGAGCAATCAGCCCCAGCATTTT
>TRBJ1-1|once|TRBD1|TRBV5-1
CASSLDRGNTEAFF
TGCGCCAGCAGCTTGGACAGGGGGAACACTGAAGCTTTCTTT
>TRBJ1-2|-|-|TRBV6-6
CASKGQVYGYTF
TGTGCCAGCAAGGGGCAGGTGTATGGCTACACCTTC
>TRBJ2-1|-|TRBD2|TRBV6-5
CASSRGTSGGEQFF
TGTGCCAGCAGTCGCGGGACTAGCGGGGGTGAGCAGTTCTTC
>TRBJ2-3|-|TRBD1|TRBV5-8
CASSVGQFTDTQYF
TGTGCCAGCAGCGTGGGACAGTTCACAGATACGCAGTATTTT
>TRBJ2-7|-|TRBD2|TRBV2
CASSVTGGGYEQYF
TGTGCCAGCAGTGTAACGGGGGGAGGATACGAGCAGTACTTC
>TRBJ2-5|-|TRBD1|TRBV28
CASSPWTGTNQETQYF
TGTGCCAGCAGTCCTTGGACAGGGACAAACCAAGAGACCCAGTACTTC
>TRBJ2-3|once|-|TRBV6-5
CASSYSRQVTDTQYF
TGTGCCAGCAGTTACTCACGACAGGTCACAGATACGCAGTATTTT
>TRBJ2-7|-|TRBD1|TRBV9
CASTGQGAGEQYF
TGTGCCAGCACCGGACAGGGGGCTGGCGAGCAGTACTTC
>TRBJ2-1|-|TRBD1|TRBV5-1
CASSEDRGPYNEQFF
TGCGCCAGCAGCGAGGACAGGGGCCCTTACAATGAGCAGTTCTTC
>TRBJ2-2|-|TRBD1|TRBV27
CASSSIYRGRGTGELFF
TGTGCCAGCAGTTCCATTTATAGGGGGCGCGGTACCGGGGAGCTGTTTTTT
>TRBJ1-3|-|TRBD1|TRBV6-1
CASSESWFRDRVDTIYF
TGTGCCAGCAGTGAAAGTTGGTTTCGGGACAGGGTGGACACCATATATTTT
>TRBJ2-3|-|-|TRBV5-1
CASSLDYTDTQYF
TGCGCCAGCAGCTTGGACTACACAGATACGCAGTATTTT